The 10 T cell receptor beta chains below all came from one sample that was sequenced in a study of beta chain features in type 1 diabetes. Every bit of the isolated RNA underwent reverse transcription, so sequencing read expressed TCRB transcripts. The protocol was immunoSEQ multiplex PCR, while the TCRdb copy is restricted to in-frame clones and leaves out a portion. The sample includes around 200,000 clones, about an eighth of them seen just once. The specimen sequenced was central memory CD4+ T cells from blood. Source of these receptors: a woman younger than 35 in good health.

This clone showed up just a few times. J is TRBJ2-7 and V is TRBV29-1, with 7 positions matching TRBD1. The J call could be wrong; TRBJ2-5 is a better fit for the DNA end. The CDR3 runs to 12 residues. Germline V gives CDR1 SQVTM, CDR2 ANQGSEA. Here the CDR3 DNA reads TGCAGCTCTGGGACAGATCAAGAGACCCAGTACTTC. It specifies CSSGTDQETQYF.

The chain carries TRBV5-4 and TRBJ2-1; D unclear. Germline V gene data show CDR1 as SGHNT and CDR2 as YYREEE (reference sequence). The CDR3 length is 12 residues. V lost 4 bases and J 12 bases, leaving 14 bases between the germline ends. CDR3 nucleotides: TGTGCCAGCAGCGCCGCGGAGCCCTCGCAGTTCTTC. It encodes CASSAAEPSQFF.

The sample holds a few counts of this clone. The CDR3 loop reads CASSGPGSGKYF. CDR3 DNA sequence: TGTGCCAGCAGCGGCCCCGGGTCCGGGAAGTACTTC. V usage is TRBV2 and J usage is TRBJ2-5; TRBD2 is a possible D gene (5 bases). The CDR3 length is 12 residues. The ends were cut back, 6 bases at V and 12 bases at J, with 17 bases in the middle. Per the germline V gene, CDR1 is SNHLY and CDR2 is FYNNEI.

The chain links TRBV7-9 to TRBJ2-5, with 7 positions matching TRBD2. J gave up 8 bases and V 1 base, and 7 bases lay outside the gene matches. The length of the CDR3 is 14 residues. Per the germline V gene, CDR1 is SEHNR and CDR2 is FQNEAQ (reference sequence). The CDR3 DNA is TGTGCCAGCAGCTTAGTGGCCGGGGGGAACACCCAGTACTTC. Protein product: CASSLVAGGNTQYF.

V gene TRBV29-1 combines with J gene TRBJ2-7, with TRBD1 identical over 9 bases. The J segment lost 5 bases and the V segment lost 4 bases, leaving 9 bases of the junction unmatched. This CDR3 comprises 14 residues. CDR1 SQVTM and CDR2 ANQGSEA come from the germline V gene. CDR3 bases: TGCAGCGTTGTAAGAGGGACAGGGACCAACGAGCAGTACTTC. The encoded protein is CSVVRGTGTNEQYF.

This clone is medium-sized in the sample. The gene calls are TRBV4-3 and TRBJ2-1; D call uncertain. V lost 0 bases and J 7 bases, leaving 7 bases between the germline ends. The length of the CDR3 is 13 residues. The germline V gene encodes CDR1 LGHNA and CDR2 YSLEER. The CDR3 DNA reads as TGCGCCAGCAGCCAAGAGAGGAGAAATGAGCAGTTCTTC. Protein product: CASSQERRNEQFF.

There are a few counts of this clone. The rearrangement links TRBV30 to TRBJ2-3; D is undetermined. The CDR3 runs 11 residues. CDR1 is GTSNPN and CDR2 is SVGIG in the germline V gene (reference sequence). V was pared by 5 bases and J by 6 bases, with 9 bases between. The CDR3 here is CAWGPGDTQYF. The CDR3 nucleotides are TGTGCCTGGGGTCCCGGGGATACGCAGTATTTT.

This clone occurred a few times. V is TRBV7-2 and J is TRBJ2-7; D perhaps matches TRBD1 (5 bases). CDR3 length: 13 residues. Germline loops: CDR1 SGHTA, CDR2 FQGNSA. Trimming took 3 bases from V and 5 from J, leaving 11 bases between them. The CDR3 loop is CASSFWGGNEQYF. CDR3 DNA sequence: TGTGCCAGCAGCTTTTGGGGCGGTAACGAGCAGTACTTC. The whole variable domain, remainder taken from reference TRBV7-2 and TRBJ2-7, is GAGVSQSPSNKVTEKGKDVELRCDPISGHTALYWYRQSLGQGLEFLIYFQGNSAPDKSGLPSDRFSAERTGGSVSTLTIQRTQQEDSAVYLCASSFWGGNEQYFGPGTRLTVT.

This clone was seen a few times. V is TRBV5-1 and J is TRBJ1-1, with TRBD1 as a possible D gene (6 bases). Germline V CDR1 and CDR2: SGHRS, YFSETQ. Trimming left V 1 base short and J 2 bases short, with 12 bases between. The CDR3 length is 15 residues. The chain's CDR3 is CASSLIGGVNTEAFF. The CDR3 DNA reads TGCGCCAGCAGCTTGATAGGGGGTGTTAACACTGAAGCTTTCTTT. The full variable domain, its missing parts supplied by reference TRBV5-1 and TRBJ1-1, is KAGVTQTPRYLIKTRGQQVTLSCSPISGHRSVSWYQQTPGQGLQFLFEYFSETQRNKGNFPGRFSGRQFSNSRSEMNVSTLELGDSALYLCASSLIGGVNTEAFFGQGTRLTVV.

This clone has a handful of counts. The chain combines TRBV28 with TRBJ1-1, with TRBD1 identical over 7 bases. In germline, CDR1 is MDHEN, CDR2 SYDVKM. This CDR3 contains 16 residues. The V and J ends lost 5 bases and 1 base, in that order; junction bases with no gene match: 10. The CDR3 nucleotides are TGTGCCAGCAGTCCCGAGGGGGCTTCGGAGAACACTGAAGCTTTCTTT. Protein: CASSPEGASENTEAFF.